This T cell receptor (beta chain) appears in the sequencing data of a study of Ad26.COV2.S vaccination and SARS-CoV-2 variants. TCRdb keeps only in-frame clones here, not all; method: immunoSEQ multiplex PCR. The repertoire holds about 440,000 clones, with roughly 87% as singletons. Treatment noted: roughly 19 received Ad26.COV2.S at low or high dose, single or two shots; 5 received placebo; per-sample allocation not given. Each sample was drawn 63 days after the first injection (of vaccine or placebo). The CDR3 has 13 residues. Trimming took off 1 base at V and 0 bases at J, with 4 bases between the two ends.

V gene TRBV12-3 or TRBV12-4 combines with J gene TRBJ2-7; D gene unclear. The receptor was derived from a person between 18 and 60 years old who received the Ad26.COV2.S COVID-19 vaccine or a placebo. The sample consisted of peripheral blood, taken in a trial of Ad26.COV2.S vaccine versus placebo. The CDR3 here is CASSLDFSYEQYF. CDR3 DNA sequence: TGTGCCAGCAGTTTAGACTTCTCCTACGAGCAGTACTTC.